Included here is one T cell receptor beta chain sequence, with context. Its antigen is unknown. Amplification used 60 Vbeta primers and 13 Jbeta primers. Measured with immunoSEQ multiplex PCR; TCRdb has only the in-frame clones, and not every one. The data contain more than 150,000 clones, roughly 84% of them seen just once; the ten biggest clones take up under 0.4%. Germline V gene data show CDR1 as MGHRA and CDR2 as YSYEKL. The CDR3 has 15 residues. With V trimmed by 0 bases and J by 7 bases, 8 bases remained unmatched. Healthy donors of bone marrow made up the group. The data stem from a study of cytomegalovirus exposure and HLA in healthy donors. Study observations and caveats: Researchers reported from a later analysis that most CMV-associated TCR beta chains appeared HLA-restricted. Owing to their indistinguishability, certain V segments, notably TRBV6-2 and TRBV6-3, were excluded.

The sample comprised PBMCs. The clonotype originates from a boy aged 2 to 10 in good health and CMV-seronegative. The V and J genes are TRBV4-1 and TRBJ2-7, with TRBD2 identical over 8 bases. For the CDR3, the DNA is TGCGCCAGCAGCCAAGACCGGGAGGGCCACGGGGAGCAGTACTTC. Its translation: CASSQDREGHGEQYF.